The rows below give T cell receptor beta chains drawn from one sample of a study of cytomegalovirus exposure and HLA in healthy donors. This table comes from immunoSEQ multiplex PCR, and its TCRdb copy is limited to in-frame clones, with some not included. Of over 150,000 clones detected, more than 75% appear once; the ten largest clones hold about 1.4%. Sequenced input: PBMCs. These receptors all stem from a girl under 18 in good health and CMV-seropositive. Both conserved end residues are part of each CDR3. D genes are given only for firm matches. Part of the rows lack a size; the others show once, few, many or a class for expanded clones.

D: .
size: few
V: TRBV29-1
J: TRBJ2-2
CDR3: CSVEGEGGRTGELFF
DNA: TGCAGCGTTGAAGGGGAAGGGGGTCGTACCGGGGAGCTGTTTTTT

D: .
size: few
V: TRBV6-6
J: TRBJ1-4
CDR3: CASSITGSGEKLFF
DNA: TGTGCCAGCAGCATCACAGGGTCTGGCGAAAAACTGTTTTTT

D: TRBD1
size: .
V: TRBV7-9
J: TRBJ1-2
CDR3: CASSLVDRPYGYTF
DNA: TGTGCCAGCTCCCTAGTGGACAGGCCCTATGGCTACACCTTC

D: .
size: .
V: TRBV10-1
J: TRBJ1-3
CDR3: CASRRGTSGNTIYF
DNA: TGCGCCAGCAGGCGGGGGACCTCTGGAAACACCATATATTTT

D: .
size: once
V: TRBV27
J: TRBJ2-1
CDR3: CASSSSEYNEQFF
DNA: TGTGCCAGCAGTAGTAGCGAGTACAATGAGCAGTTCTTC

D: TRBD1
size: .
V: TRBV18
J: TRBJ2-6
CDR3: CASSRDRVALSGANVLTF
DNA: TGTGCCAGCTCACGGGACAGGGTCGCTCTCTCTGGGGCCAACGTCCTGACTTTC

D: .
size: .
V: TRBV27
J: TRBJ2-1
CDR3: CASSLFSMGRSEAEQFF
DNA: TGTGCCAGCAGTTTATTCTCCATGGGGCGCAGTGAGGCTGAGCAGTTCTTC

D: TRBD1
size: .
V: TRBV29-1
J: TRBJ1-1
CDR3: CSAEGGDRVSFF
DNA: TGCAGCGCCGAGGGGGGGGACAGGGTGAGTTTCTTT

D: TRBD2
size: .
V: TRBV28
J: TRBJ2-7
CDR3: CASSLRSGASSYEQYF
DNA: TGTGCCAGCAGTTTACGTAGCGGGGCCAGCTCCTACGAGCAGTACTTC

D: .
size: .
V: TRBV6-1
J: TRBJ2-7
CDR3: CASRLDSSYEQYF
DNA: TGTGCCAGCAGGCTGGACAGTTCCTACGAGCAGTACTTC

D: TRBD1
size: .
V: TRBV27
J: TRBJ1-5
CDR3: CASSLTGSNQPQHF
DNA: TGTGCCAGCAGTTTGACAGGGAGCAATCAGCCCCAGCATTTT

D: .
size: .
V: TRBV5-1
J: TRBJ2-2
CDR3: CASSLGLNTGELFF
DNA: TGCGCCAGCAGCTTGGGACTCAACACCGGGGAGCTGTTTTTT

D: TRBD2
size: .
V: TRBV28
J: TRBJ2-7
CDR3: CASSLVTSGDEQYF
DNA: TGTGCCAGCAGTTTAGTAACTAGCGGGGACGAGCAGTACTTC

D: TRBD2
size: .
V: TRBV28
J: TRBJ2-3
CDR3: CASSETRTGGLAGVWDTQYF
DNA: TGTGCCAGCAGTGAGACTCGAACTGGGGGGCTAGCGGGAGTCTGGGATACGCAGTATTTT

D: .
size: few
V: TRBV7-6
J: TRBJ1-1
CDR3: CASSPPGGTEAFF
DNA: TGTGCCAGCAGCCCCCCGGGGGGCACTGAAGCTTTCTTT

D: TRBD2
size: .
V: TRBV6-4
J: TRBJ2-3
CDR3: CASKSSGDADTQYF
DNA: TGTGCCAGCAAATCTAGCGGGGATGCAGATACGCAGTATTTT

D: TRBD2
size: .
V: TRBV18
J: TRBJ2-1
CDR3: CASSPSAAGAYNEQFF
DNA: TGTGCCAGCTCACCATCGGCCGCGGGAGCTTACAATGAGCAGTTCTTC

D: .
size: .
V: TRBV30
J: TRBJ2-2
CDR3: CAWSVLATGELFF
DNA: TGTGCCTGGAGTGTTTTAGCGACCGGGGAGCTGTTTTTT

D: .
size: .
V: TRBV27
J: TRBJ2-7
CDR3: CASRSGGAGSYEQYF
DNA: TGTGCCAGCAGATCCGGTGGGGCAGGAAGCTACGAGCAGTACTTC

D: TRBD2
size: few
V: TRBV7-3
J: TRBJ2-7
CDR3: CASSPTSGGTEQYF
DNA: TGTGCCAGCAGCCCGACTAGCGGGGGTACCGAGCAGTACTTC

D: .
size: few
V: TRBV6-6
J: TRBJ2-3
CDR3: CASSYLSGRSTDTQYF
DNA: TGTGCCAGCAGTTACTTGTCCGGGAGATCCACAGATACGCAGTATTTT

D: .
size: .
V: TRBV28
J: TRBJ2-7
CDR3: CASSYTGYEQYF
DNA: TGTGCCAGCAGCTACACAGGCTACGAGCAGTACTTC

D: .
size: .
V: TRBV19
J: TRBJ2-3
CDR3: CASSIRLRRTDTQYF
DNA: TGTGCCAGTAGTATTCGCTTGCGGCGCACAGATACGCAGTATTTT

D: TRBD1
size: .
V: TRBV10-2
J: TRBJ1-1
CDR3: CASSLDRAEAFF
DNA: TGCGCCAGCAGCCTAGACAGGGCTGAAGCTTTCTTT

D: TRBD1
size: once
V: TRBV9
J: TRBJ1-3
CDR3: CASSVGQGNGNTIYF
DNA: TGTGCCAGCAGCGTAGGACAGGGAAATGGAAACACCATATATTTT

D: TRBD2
size: .
V: TRBV7-2
J: TRBJ2-3
CDR3: CASSQRGGRLGTQYF
DNA: TGTGCCAGCAGCCAACGGGGGGGCCGTCTTGGTACGCAGTATTTT

D: .
size: .
V: TRBV11-2
J: TRBJ2-1
CDR3: CASSLNRGLNEQFF
DNA: TGTGCCAGCAGTTTAAACAGGGGACTCAATGAGCAGTTCTTC

D: TRBD1
size: .
V: TRBV19
J: TRBJ1-1
CDR3: CATDRGLSSTEAFF
DNA: TGTGCCACCGACAGGGGGCTTAGTAGCACTGAAGCTTTCTTT

D: .
size: .
V: TRBV28
J: TRBJ1-2
CDR3: CASSGSGQFYGYTF
DNA: TGTGCCAGCAGCGGATCAGGACAGTTCTATGGCTACACCTTC

D: TRBD2
size: .
V: TRBV5-6
J: TRBJ2-7
CDR3: CASSTGTSGGTYEQYF
DNA: TGTGCCAGCAGCACGGGGACTAGCGGGGGTACCTACGAGCAGTACTTC

D: TRBD1
size: .
V: TRBV13
J: TRBJ2-7
CDR3: CASSVTGQSYEQYF
DNA: TGTGCCAGCAGCGTGACGGGACAGTCCTACGAGCAGTACTTC

D: TRBD1
size: .
V: TRBV7-9
J: TRBJ1-2
CDR3: CASSTADRGFNYGYTF
DNA: TGTGCCAGCAGCACCGCTGACAGGGGGTTTAACTATGGCTACACCTTC

D: .
size: .
V: TRBV30
J: TRBJ1-5
CDR3: CAWSGRGLYNQPQHF
DNA: TGTGCCTGGAGTGGCAGGGGTTTATACAATCAGCCCCAGCATTTT

D: TRBD1
size: once
V: TRBV5-5
J: TRBJ1-1
CDR3: CASRNRDSWNTEAFF
DNA: TGTGCCAGCAGGAACCGGGACAGCTGGAACACTGAAGCTTTCTTT

D: .
size: .
V: TRBV10-3
J: TRBJ1-1
CDR3: CAISESNRMNTEAFF
DNA: TGTGCCATCAGTGAGTCGAACAGGATGAACACTGAAGCTTTCTTT

D: TRBD1
size: .
V: TRBV7-2
J: TRBJ2-7
CDR3: CASTTGVPPYEQYF
DNA: TGTGCCAGCACCACAGGGGTCCCTCCCTACGAGCAGTACTTC

D: TRBD1
size: .
V: TRBV19
J: TRBJ1-5
CDR3: CASSITTGGRNQPQHF
DNA: TGTGCCAGTAGTATAACTACAGGGGGCCGCAATCAGCCCCAGCATTTT

D: .
size: .
V: TRBV7-8
J: TRBJ2-2
CDR3: CASSLVLQATNTGELFF
DNA: TGTGCCAGCAGCTTAGTCCTGCAGGCGACGAACACCGGGGAGCTGTTTTTT

D: .
size: .
V: TRBV18
J: TRBJ1-2
CDR3: CASSPPGRNYGYTF
DNA: TGTGCCAGCTCACCACCCGGGAGAAACTATGGCTACACCTTC

D: TRBD1
size: .
V: TRBV5-8
J: TRBJ2-7
CDR3: CASSLRGQVSYEQYF
DNA: TGTGCCAGCAGCTTGAGGGGGCAAGTCTCCTACGAGCAGTACTTC

D: TRBD2
size: .
V: TRBV5-4
J: TRBJ2-1
CDR3: CASSPGLAGGLNNEQFF
DNA: TGTGCCAGCAGCCCGGGACTAGCGGGGGGGCTCAACAATGAGCAGTTCTTC

D: .
size: .
V: TRBV12-5
J: TRBJ2-4
CDR3: CASGLVEGNSPKNIQYF
DNA: TGTGCTAGTGGTTTGGTGGAGGGGAATTCTCCCAAAAACATTCAGTACTTC

D: .
size: .
V: TRBV2
J: TRBJ1-1
CDR3: CASSARRGTEAFF
DNA: TGTGCCAGCAGTGCCCGACGGGGCACTGAAGCTTTCTTT

D: TRBD1
size: .
V: TRBV27
J: TRBJ1-5
CDR3: CASSLEAGGSQPQHF
DNA: TGTGCCAGCAGTTTAGAGGCAGGGGGTAGTCAGCCCCAGCATTTT

D: .
size: .
V: TRBV21-1
J: TRBJ1-2
CDR3: CASSKEVRSGGHGYTF
DNA: TGTGCCAGCAGCAAAGAGGTCAGGTCGGGGGGCCATGGCTACACCTTC

D: .
size: .
V: TRBV28
J: TRBJ2-2
CDR3: CASRDARNTGELFF
DNA: TGTGCCAGCAGAGATGCCAGGAACACCGGGGAGCTGTTTTTT

D: TRBD1
size: .
V: TRBV6-4
J: TRBJ1-1
CDR3: CASSDEQGGTEAFF
DNA: TGTGCCAGCAGTGATGAACAGGGGGGAACTGAAGCTTTCTTT

D: TRBD1
size: .
V: TRBV5-4
J: TRBJ1-2
CDR3: CASSLSGGEVGYTF
DNA: TGTGCCAGCAGCTTATCAGGGGGCGAGGTCGGCTACACCTTC

D: .
size: .
V: TRBV6-6
J: TRBJ1-5
CDR3: CASSSRAGVSNQPQHF
DNA: TGTGCCAGCAGTTCGCGGGCGGGGGTTAGCAATCAGCCCCAGCATTTT

D: .
size: .
V: TRBV7-8
J: TRBJ2-7
CDR3: CASSFRYASESYEQYF
DNA: TGTGCCAGCAGCTTTAGATACGCTAGTGAGTCCTACGAGCAGTACTTC

D: TRBD2
size: .
V: TRBV5-1
J: TRBJ2-3
CDR3: CASSSPGLFTDTQYF
DNA: TGCGCCAGCAGCTCCCCGGGACTATTCACAGATACGCAGTATTTT

D: TRBD1
size: few
V: TRBV5-4
J: TRBJ1-4
CDR3: CASSPAPGQGAEKLFF
DNA: TGTGCCAGCAGCCCGGCCCCGGGACAGGGGGCTGAAAAACTGTTTTTT

D: .
size: .
V: TRBV7-2
J: TRBJ1-2
CDR3: CASSLVAGAYEGYTF
DNA: TGTGCCAGCAGCTTAGTCGCGGGAGCCTATGAAGGCTACACCTTC

D: TRBD1
size: .
V: TRBV19
J: TRBJ1-3
CDR3: CASSSDRPEGNTIYF
DNA: TGTGCCAGTAGTTCGGACAGGCCTGAAGGAAACACCATATATTTT

D: TRBD1
size: .
V: TRBV28
J: TRBJ1-5
CDR3: CASRMGQGVGQPQHF
DNA: TGTGCCAGCAGAATGGGACAGGGTGTGGGTCAGCCCCAGCATTTT

D: TRBD2
size: .
V: TRBV5-1
J: TRBJ2-7
CDR3: CASSFNSGGVYEQYF
DNA: TGCGCCAGCAGCTTTAACAGCGGGGGGGTATACGAGCAGTACTTC

D: TRBD1
size: .
V: TRBV5-1
J: TRBJ2-2
CDR3: CASSLAPRQGNTGELFF
DNA: TGCGCCAGCAGCTTGGCCCCAAGACAGGGAAACACCGGGGAGCTGTTTTTT

D: .
size: .
V: TRBV5-1
J: TRBJ2-1
CDR3: CASSLVPLIYNEQFF
DNA: TGCGCCAGCAGCTTGGTGCCGCTAATCTACAATGAGCAGTTCTTC

D: .
size: .
V: TRBV19
J: TRBJ2-1
CDR3: CASSTWTRKGDEQFF
DNA: TGTGCCAGTAGTACCTGGACCCGAAAGGGGGATGAGCAGTTCTTC

D: TRBD1
size: .
V: TRBV10-3
J: TRBJ2-3
CDR3: CAIKTGITDTQYF
DNA: TGTGCCATCAAGACAGGGATCACAGATACGCAGTATTTT